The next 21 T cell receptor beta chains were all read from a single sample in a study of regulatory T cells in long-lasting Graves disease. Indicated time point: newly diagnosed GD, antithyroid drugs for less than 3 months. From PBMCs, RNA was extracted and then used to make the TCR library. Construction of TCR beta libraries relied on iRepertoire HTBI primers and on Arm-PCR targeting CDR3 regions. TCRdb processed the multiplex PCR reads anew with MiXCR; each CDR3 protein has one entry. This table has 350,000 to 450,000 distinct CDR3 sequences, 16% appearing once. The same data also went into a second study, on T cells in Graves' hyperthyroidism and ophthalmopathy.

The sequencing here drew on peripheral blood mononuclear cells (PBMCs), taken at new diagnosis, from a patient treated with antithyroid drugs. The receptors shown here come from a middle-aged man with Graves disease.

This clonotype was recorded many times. The CDR3, as DNA: TGCAGTGCTAGAGTCCGCGGGACTGAAGCTTTCTTT. Translating it yields CSARVRGTEAFF. The V call is TRBV20-1, the J call TRBJ1-1; D ambiguous. CDR3 size: 12 residues. Germline assignment: CDR1 DFQATT and CDR2 SNEGSKA (reference sequence). V lost 1 base to trimming and J lost 5 bases, with 8 bases between them.

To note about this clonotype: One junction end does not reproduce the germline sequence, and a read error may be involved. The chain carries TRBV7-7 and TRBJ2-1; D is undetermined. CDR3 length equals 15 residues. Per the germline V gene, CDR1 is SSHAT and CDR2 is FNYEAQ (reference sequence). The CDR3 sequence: CASSVELTRYNEQFF. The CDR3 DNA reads TGTGCTAGCAGCGTCGAGCTAACGAGGTACAATGAGCAGTTCTTC.

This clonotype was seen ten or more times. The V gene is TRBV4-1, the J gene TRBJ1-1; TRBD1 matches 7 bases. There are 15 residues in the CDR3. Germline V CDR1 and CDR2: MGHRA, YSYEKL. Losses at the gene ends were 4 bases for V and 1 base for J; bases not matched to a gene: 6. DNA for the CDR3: TGCGCCAGCAGCCGGTCTGACAGGGAGAACACTGAAGCTTTCTTT. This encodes CASSRSDRENTEAFF.

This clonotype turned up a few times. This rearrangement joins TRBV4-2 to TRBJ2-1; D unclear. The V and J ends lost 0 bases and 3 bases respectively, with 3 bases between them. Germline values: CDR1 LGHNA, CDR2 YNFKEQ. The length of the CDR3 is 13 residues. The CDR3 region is CASSQEFYNEQFF. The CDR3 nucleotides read TGTGCCAGCAGCCAAGAGTTCTACAATGAGCAGTTCTTC.

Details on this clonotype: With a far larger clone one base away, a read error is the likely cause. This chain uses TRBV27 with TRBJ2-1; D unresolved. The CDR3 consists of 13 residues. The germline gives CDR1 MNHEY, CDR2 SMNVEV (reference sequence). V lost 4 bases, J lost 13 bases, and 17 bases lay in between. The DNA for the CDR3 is TGTGCCAGCAGTTGGATGGGTGGAGAGACCCAGTTCTTC. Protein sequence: CASSWMGGETQFF.

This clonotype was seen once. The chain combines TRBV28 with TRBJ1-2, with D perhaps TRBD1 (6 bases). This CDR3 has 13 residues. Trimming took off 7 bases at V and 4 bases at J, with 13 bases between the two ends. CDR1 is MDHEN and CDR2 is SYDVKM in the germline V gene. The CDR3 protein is CASIPTGLYGYTF. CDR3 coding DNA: TGTGCCAGCATTCCAACAGGGCTCTATGGCTACACCTTC.

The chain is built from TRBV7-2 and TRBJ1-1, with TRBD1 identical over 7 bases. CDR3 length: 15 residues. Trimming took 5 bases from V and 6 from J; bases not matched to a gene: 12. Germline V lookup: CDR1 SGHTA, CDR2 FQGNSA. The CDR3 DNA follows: TGTGCCAGCAGCCCACGAGGGGGCGAGGGGGCTGAAGCTTTCTTT. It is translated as CASSPRGGEGAEAFF.

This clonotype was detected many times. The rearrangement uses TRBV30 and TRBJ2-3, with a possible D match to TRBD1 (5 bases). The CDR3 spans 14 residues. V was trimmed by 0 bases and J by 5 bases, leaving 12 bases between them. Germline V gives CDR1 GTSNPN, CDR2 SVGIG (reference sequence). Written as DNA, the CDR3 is TGTGCCTGGAGTGTTGGCCAGGGCATAGATACGCAGTATTTT. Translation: CAWSVGQGIDTQYF. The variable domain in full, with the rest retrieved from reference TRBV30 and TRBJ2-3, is SQTIHQWPATLVQPVGSPLSLECTVEGTSNPNLYWYRQAAGRGLQLLFYSVGIGQISSEVPQNLSASRPQDRQFILSSKKLLLSDSGFYLCAWSVGQGIDTQYFGPGTRLTVL.

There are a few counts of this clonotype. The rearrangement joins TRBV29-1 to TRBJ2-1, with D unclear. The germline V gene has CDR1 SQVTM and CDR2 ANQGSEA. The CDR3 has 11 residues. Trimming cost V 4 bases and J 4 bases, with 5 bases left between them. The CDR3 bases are TGCAGCGTTGGGTATTACAATGAGCAGTTCTTC. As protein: CSVGYYNEQFF.

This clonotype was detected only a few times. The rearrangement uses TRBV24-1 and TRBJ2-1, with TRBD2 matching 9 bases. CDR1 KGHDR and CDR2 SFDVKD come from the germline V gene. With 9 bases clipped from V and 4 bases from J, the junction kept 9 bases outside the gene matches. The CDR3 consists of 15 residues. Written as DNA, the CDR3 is TGTGCCACCTCGTTAGCGGGGGCCAGGTACAATGAGCAGTTCTTC. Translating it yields CATSLAGARYNEQFF.

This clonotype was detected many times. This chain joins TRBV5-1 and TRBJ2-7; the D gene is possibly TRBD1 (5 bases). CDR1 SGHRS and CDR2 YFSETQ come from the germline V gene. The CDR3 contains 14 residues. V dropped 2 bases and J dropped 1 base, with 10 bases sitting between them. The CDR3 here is CASSFPGKSYEQYF. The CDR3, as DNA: TGCGCCAGCAGCTTCCCAGGGAAATCCTACGAGCAGTACTTC.

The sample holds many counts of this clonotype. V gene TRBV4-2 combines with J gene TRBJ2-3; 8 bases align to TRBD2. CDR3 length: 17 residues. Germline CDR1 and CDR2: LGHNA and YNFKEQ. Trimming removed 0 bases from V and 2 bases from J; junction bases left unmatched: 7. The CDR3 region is CASSQDLAGTTTDTQYF. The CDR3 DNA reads TGTGCCAGCAGCCAAGATTTAGCGGGGACCACCACAGATACGCAGTATTTT.

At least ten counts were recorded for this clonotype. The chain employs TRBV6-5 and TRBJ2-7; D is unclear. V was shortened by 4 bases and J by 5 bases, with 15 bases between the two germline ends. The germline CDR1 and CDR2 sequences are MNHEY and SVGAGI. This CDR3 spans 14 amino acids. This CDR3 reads CASSSGRKVHEQYF. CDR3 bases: TGTGCCAGCAGTTCGGGCAGAAAGGTCCACGAGCAGTACTTC.

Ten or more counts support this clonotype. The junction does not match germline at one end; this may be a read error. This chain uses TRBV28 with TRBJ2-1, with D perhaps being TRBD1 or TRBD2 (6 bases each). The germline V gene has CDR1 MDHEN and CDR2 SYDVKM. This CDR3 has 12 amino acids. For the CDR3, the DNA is TGTGCCAGCAGTTTATACGGGGGCCCCCCCGTCTTC. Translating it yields CASSLYGGPPVF.

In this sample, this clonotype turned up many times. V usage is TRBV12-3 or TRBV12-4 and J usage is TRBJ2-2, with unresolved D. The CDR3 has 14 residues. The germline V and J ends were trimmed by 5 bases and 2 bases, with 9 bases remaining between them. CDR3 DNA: TGTGCCAGCAGTGTGGAGCTTAACACCGGGGAGCTGTTTTTT. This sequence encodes CASSVELNTGELFF.

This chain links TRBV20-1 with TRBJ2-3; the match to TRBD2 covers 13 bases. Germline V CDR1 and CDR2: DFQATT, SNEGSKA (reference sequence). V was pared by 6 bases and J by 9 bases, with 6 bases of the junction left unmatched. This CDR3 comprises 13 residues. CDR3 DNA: TGCAGTGCCCTGGGACTAGCGGGGTTGACGCAGTATTTT. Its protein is CSALGLAGLTQYF.

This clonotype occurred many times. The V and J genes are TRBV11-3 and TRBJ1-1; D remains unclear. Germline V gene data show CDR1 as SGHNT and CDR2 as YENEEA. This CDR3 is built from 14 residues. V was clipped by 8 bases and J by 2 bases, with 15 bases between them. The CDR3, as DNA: TGTGCCAGCTTATTAGACGGGGAAAACACTGAAGCTTTCTTT. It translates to CASLLDGENTEAFF.

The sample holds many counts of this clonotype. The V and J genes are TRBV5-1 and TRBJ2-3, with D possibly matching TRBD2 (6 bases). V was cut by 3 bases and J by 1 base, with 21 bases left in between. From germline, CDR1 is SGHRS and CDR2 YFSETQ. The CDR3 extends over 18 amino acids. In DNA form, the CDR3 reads TGCGCCAGCAGCTCTGCGGGGCACCATCCGACCGGCACAGATACGCAGTATTTT. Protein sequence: CASSSAGHHPTGTDTQYF.

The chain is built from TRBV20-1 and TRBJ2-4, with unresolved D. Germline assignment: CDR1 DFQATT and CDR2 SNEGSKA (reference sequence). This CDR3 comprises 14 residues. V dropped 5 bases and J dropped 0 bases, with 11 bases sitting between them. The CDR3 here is CSADRWLAKNIQYF. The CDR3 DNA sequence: TGCAGTGCTGACCGGTGGTTAGCCAAAAACATTCAGTACTTC.

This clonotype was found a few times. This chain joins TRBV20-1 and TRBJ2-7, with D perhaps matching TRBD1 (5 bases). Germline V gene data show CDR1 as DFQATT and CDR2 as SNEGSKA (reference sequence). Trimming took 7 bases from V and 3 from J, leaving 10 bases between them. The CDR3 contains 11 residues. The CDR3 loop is CSGQGLYEQYF. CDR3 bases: TGCAGTGGGCAGGGCCTCTACGAGCAGTACTTC.

The CDR3 coding sequence is TGTGCCAGCAGCTTAGTGAAGACCCAGTACTTC. Translating gives CASSLVKTQYF. This chain uses TRBV7-8 with TRBJ2-5; no definite D call. Germline V gene data show CDR1 as SGHVS and CDR2 as FQNEAQ. Deletions cut 1 base from V and 6 bases from J, with 3 bases between. The CDR3 totals 11 residues.